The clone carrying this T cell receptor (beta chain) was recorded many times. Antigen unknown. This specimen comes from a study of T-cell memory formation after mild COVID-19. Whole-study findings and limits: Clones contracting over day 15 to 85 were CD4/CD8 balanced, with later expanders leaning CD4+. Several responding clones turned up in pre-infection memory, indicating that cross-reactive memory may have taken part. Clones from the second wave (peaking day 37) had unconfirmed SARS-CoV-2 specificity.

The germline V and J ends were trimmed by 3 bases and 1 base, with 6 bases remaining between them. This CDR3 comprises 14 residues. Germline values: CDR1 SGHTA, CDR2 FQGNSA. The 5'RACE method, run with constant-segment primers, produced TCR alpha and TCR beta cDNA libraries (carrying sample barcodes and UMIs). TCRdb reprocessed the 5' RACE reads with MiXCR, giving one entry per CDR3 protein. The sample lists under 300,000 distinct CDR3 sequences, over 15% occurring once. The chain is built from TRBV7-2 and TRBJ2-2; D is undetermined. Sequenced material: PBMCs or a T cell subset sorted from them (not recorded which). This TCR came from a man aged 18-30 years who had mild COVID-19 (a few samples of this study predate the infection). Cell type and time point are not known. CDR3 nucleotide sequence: TGTGCCAGCAGCTTTCGACAGAACACCGGGGAGCTGTTTTTT. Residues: CASSFRQNTGELFF.